This T cell receptor (beta chain) comes out of a study of shared clonotypes between healthy human individuals. A remark on this clone: As yet, its antigen is unknown.

Measured with immunoSEQ multiplex PCR; TCRdb has only the in-frame clones, and not every one. The sample includes 950,000 to 1,100,000 clones, 78% of them seen just once. Trimming shortened V by 5 bases and J by 1 base, and 8 bases separated the two germline ends. Germline CDR1 is MDHEN and CDR2 is SYDVKM. The CDR3 loop spans 13 amino acids. Study observations and caveats: Non-shared clonotypes were found to have lower generation probabilities than the clonotypes that were shared by all four of the sorted-subset donors.

The source of this sequence is a man aged 18 to 29 in good health. Some clones in this sample may be carry-over from other donors' samples. The chain links TRBV28 to TRBJ1-2; D is undetermined. Source material: memory CD4+ T cells from PBMCs. Indicated subset: CD45RA-negative fraction. As DNA, the CDR3 is TGTGCCAGCAGTCAAGGGTTTAACTATGGCTACACCTTC. Its protein is CASSQGFNYGYTF.